Shown below are 13 T cell receptor beta chains from a single sample sequenced in a study of OX40 agonist ivuxolimab in advanced cancers. Sequencing was performed with immunoSEQ multiplex PCR; in TCRdb, only in-frame clones are kept and a portion is missing. Altogether around 74,000 clones are present, about 90% being singletons, with the ten largest covering around 2.6%. Sample: CD4+ or CD8+ T cells sorted from blood, taken in a trial of the OX40 agonist ivuxolimab. These receptor sequences come from an adult with an advanced solid tumor such as melanoma, head and neck, liver or kidney cancer.

The chain uses TRBV12-5 and TRBJ2-1, with 9 positions matching TRBD1. CDR1 and CDR2 (germline): LGHNT, FRNRAP. Germline trimming cut 0 bases from V and 0 bases from J; bases unmatched to any gene: 15. The CDR3 consists of 21 residues. As DNA, the CDR3 is TGTGCTAGTGGTTTGGTACCCAAACAGGGGGCTTCGAAGGGCTCCTACAATGAGCAGTTCTTC. Protein: CASGLVPKQGASKGSYNEQFF.

The chain employs TRBV5-4 and TRBJ1-1; a possible D gene is TRBD1 (6 bases). Germline V CDR1 and CDR2: SGHNT, YYREEE (reference sequence). V was cut by 4 bases and J by 7 bases, with 17 bases left in between. The CDR3 covers 14 residues. CDR3 region: CASSNAGGQREAFF. The CDR3 bases are TGTGCCAGCAGCAACGCCGGGGGGCAACGTGAAGCTTTCTTT.

V usage is TRBV7-6 and J usage is TRBJ2-7; weak D call: TRBD1 (6 bases). In germline, CDR1 is SGHVS, CDR2 FNYEAQ. CDR3 length: 14 amino acids. Trimming pared 5 bases from V and 2 bases from J, leaving 13 bases between. The CDR3 loop is CASSPTQGAYEQYF. CDR3 bases: TGTGCCAGCAGCCCCACACAGGGAGCCTACGAGCAGTACTTC.

The chain combines TRBV7-8 with TRBJ2-7; 7 nucleotides match TRBD2. Germline V gives CDR1 SGHVS, CDR2 FQNEAQ. The CDR3 covers 15 residues. V was clipped by 0 bases and J by 3 bases; unmatched bases: 5. The CDR3 coding sequence is TGTGCCAGCAGCTTAGCGCGACTAGCCTACTACGAGCAGTACTTC. Protein product: CASSLARLAYYEQYF.

CDR3 bases: TGTGCCAGCAGGACCTCTGACCCTTATGGCTACACCTTC. Translated, it gives CASRTSDPYGYTF. The rearrangement uses TRBV6-6 and TRBJ1-2, with D uncertain. Germline V gives CDR1 MNHNY, CDR2 SVGAGI (reference sequence). This CDR3 spans 13 amino acids. V lost 6 bases, J lost 5 bases, and 13 bases lay in between.

The chain uses TRBV7-2 and TRBJ1-2; possibly TRBD1 for D (6 bases). Trimming stripped 0 bases from V and 1 base from J, with 12 bases between. The CDR3 is 16 residues long. Per germline, CDR1 SGHTA and CDR2 FQGNSA. The CDR3 bases are TGTGCCAGCAGCTTAGCCGCCAGACAGGTTAACTATGGCTACACCTTC. Translating it yields CASSLAARQVNYGYTF.

There are a few counts of this clone. V gene TRBV25-1 combines with J gene TRBJ1-2, with D uncertain. The CDR3 is 14 amino acids. Germline assignment: CDR1 MGHDK and CDR2 SYGVNS. Trimming took off 4 bases at V and 4 bases at J, with 13 bases between the two ends. CDR3: CASSAHAGLYGYTF. The CDR3 bases are TGTGCCAGCAGTGCACATGCGGGCCTCTATGGCTACACCTTC.

The chain is built from TRBV29-1 and TRBJ1-5, with D possibly matching TRBD1 (5 bases). CDR3 size: 12 residues. Trimming took 4 bases from V and 4 from J, leaving 8 bases between them. Germline V gene data show CDR1 as SQVTM and CDR2 as ANQGSEA. The CDR3: CSVGAGNQPQHF. The CDR3 DNA sequence: TGCAGCGTTGGGGCAGGGAATCAGCCCCAGCATTTT.

The chain has TRBV15 and TRBJ1-2, with TRBD1 matching 8 bases. In germline, CDR1 is LNHNV, CDR2 YYDKDF (reference sequence). This CDR3 has 15 residues. Trimming took 1 base from V and 7 from J; bases not matched to a gene: 8. CDR3 in DNA: TGTGCCACCAGCAGAGGTGCCGGGACAGGAAGTGGCTACACCTTC. It translates to CATSRGAGTGSGYTF.

The J gene is TRBJ1-1, the V gene TRBV5-6, with 7 positions matching TRBD1. V shed 2 bases, J shed 4 bases, and the junction held 17 bases outside the gene matches. The CDR3 has 18 amino acids. CDR1 SGHDT and CDR2 YYEEEE come from the germline V gene. Here the CDR3 reads CASSFRVTGYGVGTEAFF. CDR3 DNA sequence: TGTGCCAGCAGCTTTCGTGTGACAGGGTACGGTGTGGGCACTGAAGCTTTCTTT.

The chain links TRBV18 to TRBJ1-4, with D possibly being TRBD1 (5 bases). The CDR3 runs to 14 residues. Trimming pared 3 bases from V and 10 bases from J, leaving 15 bases between. The germline V gene has CDR1 KGHSH and CDR2 LQKENI. The CDR3 DNA reads TGTGCCAGCTCACCCCGGGACTCCCAGGGAAAACTGTTTTTT. This translates into CASSPRDSQGKLFF.

The rearrangement links TRBV19 to TRBJ1-1; D is ambiguous. Per the germline V gene, CDR1 is LNHDA and CDR2 is SQIVND (reference sequence). The CDR3 extends over 12 amino acids. The V and J ends lost 2 bases and 8 bases respectively, with 9 bases between them. The CDR3 DNA follows: TGTGCCAGTAGTATAATGGCAGGAGAAGCTTTCTTT. Encoded protein: CASSIMAGEAFF.

The chain uses TRBV28 and TRBJ1-5; unclear D gene. This CDR3 is 14 amino acids long. The V gene's germline CDR1 is MDHEN and CDR2 SYDVKM. The V gene lost 6 bases and the J gene lost 2 bases, with 11 bases spanning the gap. The CDR3 coding sequence is TGTGCCAGCAGCCTCACCAGCGGCAATCAGCCCCAGCATTTT. This translates into CASSLTSGNQPQHF. Together with reference TRBV28 and TRBJ1-5, the CDR3 gives the full variable domain: DVKVTQSSRYLVKRTGEKVFLECVQDMDHENMFWYRQDPGLGLRLIYFSYDVKMKEKGDIPEGYSVSREKKERFSLILESASTNQTSMYLCASSLTSGNQPQHFGDGTRLSIL.